This entry features one T cell receptor (beta chain) sequence. Its specificity is not known. Sequenced by immunoSEQ multiplex PCR; TCRdb stores in-frame clones only, minus some. The sample holds 150,000 or so clones; roughly nine tenths are singletons and the top ten take 3.5% to 5%. Time point noted: baseline pretreatment blood. Treatment of the sample: 15 Gy SBRT to primary tumor, nephrectomy 4 weeks later. Blood was sampled at baseline, 2 weeks and 4 weeks after SBRT. Germline trimming cut 5 bases from V and 5 bases from J; bases unmatched to any gene: 8. The CDR3 is made up of 15 amino acids. The germline V gene encodes CDR1 SGHTA and CDR2 FQGTGA. The sample originates from a study of radiation and T cells in renal cell carcinoma. General study findings and limits: In blood, top tumor clones expanded by 2 weeks, shrinking by 4. Pretreatment tumor biopsies were lacking, so baseline clonotypes are unknown.

This clonotype was obtained from a woman in her 70s with renal cell carcinoma. Material: blood, obtained from a patient whose treatment included radiotherapy and nephrectomy. The V call is TRBV7-3, the J call TRBJ2-5, with 10 bases aligning to TRBD1. The chain's CDR3 is CASSPGGGQGETQYF. CDR3 in DNA: TGTGCCAGCAGCCCCGGTGGGGGACAGGGGGAGACCCAGTACTTC.